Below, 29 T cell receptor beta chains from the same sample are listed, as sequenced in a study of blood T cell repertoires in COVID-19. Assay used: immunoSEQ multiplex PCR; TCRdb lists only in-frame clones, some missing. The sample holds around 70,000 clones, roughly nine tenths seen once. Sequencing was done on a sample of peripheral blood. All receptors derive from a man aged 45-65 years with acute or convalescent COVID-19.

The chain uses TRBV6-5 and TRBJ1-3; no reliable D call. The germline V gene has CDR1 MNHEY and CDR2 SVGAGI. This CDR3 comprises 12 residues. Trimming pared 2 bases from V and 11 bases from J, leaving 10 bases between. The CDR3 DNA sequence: TGTGCCAGCAGTTACAGCAATTTCCCCATATATTTT. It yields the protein CASSYSNFPIYF.

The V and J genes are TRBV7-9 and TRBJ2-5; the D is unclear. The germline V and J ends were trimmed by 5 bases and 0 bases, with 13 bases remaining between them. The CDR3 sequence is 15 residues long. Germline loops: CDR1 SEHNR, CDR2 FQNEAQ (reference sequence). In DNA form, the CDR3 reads TGTGCCAGCAGCCCCCCCTTTTCGTACCAAGAGACCCAGTACTTC. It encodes CASSPPFSYQETQYF.

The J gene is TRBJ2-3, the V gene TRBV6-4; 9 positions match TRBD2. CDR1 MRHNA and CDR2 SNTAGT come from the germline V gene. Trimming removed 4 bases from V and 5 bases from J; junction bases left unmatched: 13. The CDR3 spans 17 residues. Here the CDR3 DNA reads TGTGCCAGCAGTGTAACCCTGCTAGCGGGATATGGAGATACGCAGTATTTT. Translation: CASSVTLLAGYGDTQYF.

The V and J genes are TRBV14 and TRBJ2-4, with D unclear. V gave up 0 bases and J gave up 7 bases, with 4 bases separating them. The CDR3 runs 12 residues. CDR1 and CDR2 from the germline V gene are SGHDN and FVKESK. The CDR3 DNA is TGTGCCAGCAGCCAAGATCGGAACATTCAGTACTTC. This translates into CASSQDRNIQYF.

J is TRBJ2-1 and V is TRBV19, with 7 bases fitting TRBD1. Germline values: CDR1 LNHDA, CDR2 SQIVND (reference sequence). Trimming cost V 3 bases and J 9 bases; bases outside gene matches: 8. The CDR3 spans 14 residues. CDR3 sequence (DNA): TGTGCCAGTAGTATCATACAGGGGATAAGTGAGCAGTTCTTC. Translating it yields CASSIIQGISEQFF.

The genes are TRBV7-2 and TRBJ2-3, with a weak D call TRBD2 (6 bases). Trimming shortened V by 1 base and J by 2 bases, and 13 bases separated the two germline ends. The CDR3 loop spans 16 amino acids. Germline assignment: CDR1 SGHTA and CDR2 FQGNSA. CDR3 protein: CASSLGRDSFTDTQYF. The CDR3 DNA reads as TGTGCCAGCAGCTTAGGTCGGGACTCCTTCACAGATACGCAGTATTTT.

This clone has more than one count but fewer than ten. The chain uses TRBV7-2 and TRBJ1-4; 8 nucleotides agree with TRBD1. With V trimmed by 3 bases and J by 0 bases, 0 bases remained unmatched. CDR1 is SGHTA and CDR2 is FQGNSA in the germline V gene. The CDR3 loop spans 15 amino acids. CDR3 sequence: CASSLDRATNEKLFF. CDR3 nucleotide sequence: TGTGCCAGCAGCTTGGACAGGGCAACTAATGAAAAACTGTTTTTT.

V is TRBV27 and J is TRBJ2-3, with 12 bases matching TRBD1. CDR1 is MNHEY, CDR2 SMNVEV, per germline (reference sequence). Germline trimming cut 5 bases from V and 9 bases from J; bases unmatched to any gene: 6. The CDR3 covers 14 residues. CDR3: CASSGGQGAGTQYF. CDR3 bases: TGTGCCAGCAGTGGGGGACAGGGGGCGGGGACGCAGTATTTT.

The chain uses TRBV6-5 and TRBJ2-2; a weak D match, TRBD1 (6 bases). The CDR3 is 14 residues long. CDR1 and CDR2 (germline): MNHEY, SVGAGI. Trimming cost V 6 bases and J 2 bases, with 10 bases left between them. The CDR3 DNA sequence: TGTGCCAGCAGAAGGGGACAAAACACCGGGGAGCTGTTTTTT. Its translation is CASRRGQNTGELFF.

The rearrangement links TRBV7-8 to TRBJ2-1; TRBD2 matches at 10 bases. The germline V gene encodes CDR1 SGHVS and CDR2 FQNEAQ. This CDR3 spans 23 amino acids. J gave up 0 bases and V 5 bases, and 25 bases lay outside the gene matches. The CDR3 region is CASSLGRKQWLAGEPISYNEQFF. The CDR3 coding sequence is TGTGCCAGCAGCCTCGGCAGAAAACAATGGCTAGCGGGAGAACCCATCTCCTACAATGAGCAGTTCTTC.

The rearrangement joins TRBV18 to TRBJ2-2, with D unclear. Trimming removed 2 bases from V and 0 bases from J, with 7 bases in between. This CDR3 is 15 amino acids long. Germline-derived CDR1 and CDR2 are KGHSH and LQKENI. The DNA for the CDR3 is TGTGCCAGCTCACCAGGAGCGACGAACACCGGGGAGCTGTTTTTT. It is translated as CASSPGATNTGELFF.

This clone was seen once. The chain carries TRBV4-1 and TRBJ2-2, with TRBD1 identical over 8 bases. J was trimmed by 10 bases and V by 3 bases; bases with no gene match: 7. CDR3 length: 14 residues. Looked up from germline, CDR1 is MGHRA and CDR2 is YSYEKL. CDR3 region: CASSQSTGDEELFF. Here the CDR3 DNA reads TGCGCCAGCAGCCAGTCGACAGGGGACGAGGAGCTGTTTTTT.

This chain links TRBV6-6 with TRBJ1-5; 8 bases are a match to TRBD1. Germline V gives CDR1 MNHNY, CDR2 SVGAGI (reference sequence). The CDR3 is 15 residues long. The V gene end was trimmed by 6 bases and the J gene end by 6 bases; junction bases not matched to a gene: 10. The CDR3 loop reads CASSAQGARSQPQHF. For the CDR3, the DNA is TGTGCCAGCAGCGCTCAGGGGGCTCGAAGTCAGCCCCAGCATTTT.

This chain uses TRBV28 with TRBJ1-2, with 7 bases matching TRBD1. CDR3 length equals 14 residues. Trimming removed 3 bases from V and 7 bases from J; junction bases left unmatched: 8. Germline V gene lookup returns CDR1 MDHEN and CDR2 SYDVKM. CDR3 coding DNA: TGTGCCAGCAGTTTCCGGCCAGACAGGGTTGGCTACACCTTC. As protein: CASSFRPDRVGYTF.

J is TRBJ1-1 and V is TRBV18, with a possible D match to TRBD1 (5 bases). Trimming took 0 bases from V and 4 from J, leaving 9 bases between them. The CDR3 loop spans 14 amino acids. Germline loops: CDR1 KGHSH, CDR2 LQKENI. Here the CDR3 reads CASSPPGGVTEAFF. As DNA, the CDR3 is TGTGCCAGCTCACCACCGGGAGGGGTCACTGAAGCTTTCTTT.

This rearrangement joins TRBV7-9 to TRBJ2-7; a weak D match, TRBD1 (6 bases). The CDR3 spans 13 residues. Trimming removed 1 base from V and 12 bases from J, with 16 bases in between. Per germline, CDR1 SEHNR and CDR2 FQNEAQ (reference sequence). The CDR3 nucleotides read TGTGCCAGCAGCTTAGGACAGGATAAACTCCCGTACTTC. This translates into CASSLGQDKLPYF.

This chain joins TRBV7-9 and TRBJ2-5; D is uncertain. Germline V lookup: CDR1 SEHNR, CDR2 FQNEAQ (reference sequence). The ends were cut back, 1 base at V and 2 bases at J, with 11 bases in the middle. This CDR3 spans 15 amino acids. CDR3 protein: CASSLVALEQETQYF. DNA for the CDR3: TGTGCCAGCAGCTTAGTCGCGTTGGAGCAAGAGACCCAGTACTTC.

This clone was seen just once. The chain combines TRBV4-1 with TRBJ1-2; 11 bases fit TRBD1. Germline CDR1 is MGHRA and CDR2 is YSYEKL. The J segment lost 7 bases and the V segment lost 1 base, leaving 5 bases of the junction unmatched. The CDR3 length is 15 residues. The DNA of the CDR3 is TGCGCCAGCAGCCAAGTGGACAGGGGGCTGGGTGGCTACACCTTC. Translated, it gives CASSQVDRGLGGYTF.

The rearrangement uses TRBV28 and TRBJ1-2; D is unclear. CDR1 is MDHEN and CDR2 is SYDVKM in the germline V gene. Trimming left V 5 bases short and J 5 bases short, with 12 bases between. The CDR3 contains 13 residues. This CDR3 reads CASSPPGAYGYTF. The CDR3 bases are TGTGCCAGCAGTCCCCCGGGAGCGTATGGCTACACCTTC.

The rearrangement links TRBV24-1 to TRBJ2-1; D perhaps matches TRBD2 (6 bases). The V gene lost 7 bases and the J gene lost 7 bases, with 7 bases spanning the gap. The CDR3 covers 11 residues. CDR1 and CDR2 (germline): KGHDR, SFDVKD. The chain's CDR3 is CATSRGNEQFF. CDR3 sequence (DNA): TGTGCCACCAGCCGGGGGAATGAGCAGTTCTTC.

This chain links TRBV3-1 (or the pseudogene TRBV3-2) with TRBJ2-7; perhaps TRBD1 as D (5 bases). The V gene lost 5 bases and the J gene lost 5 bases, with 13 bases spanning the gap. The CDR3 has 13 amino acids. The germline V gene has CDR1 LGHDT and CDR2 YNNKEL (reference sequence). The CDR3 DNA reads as TGTGCCAGCAGCAAAGGAGCAGGGAACGAGCAGTACGTC. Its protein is CASSKGAGNEQYV.

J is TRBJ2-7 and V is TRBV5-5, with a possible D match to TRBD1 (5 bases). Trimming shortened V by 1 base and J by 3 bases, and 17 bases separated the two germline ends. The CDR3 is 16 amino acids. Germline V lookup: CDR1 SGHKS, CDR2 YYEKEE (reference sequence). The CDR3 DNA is TGTGCCAGCAGCTTGTCGGTAGGCTTAGGGGACTACGAGCAGTACTTC. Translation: CASSLSVGLGDYEQYF.

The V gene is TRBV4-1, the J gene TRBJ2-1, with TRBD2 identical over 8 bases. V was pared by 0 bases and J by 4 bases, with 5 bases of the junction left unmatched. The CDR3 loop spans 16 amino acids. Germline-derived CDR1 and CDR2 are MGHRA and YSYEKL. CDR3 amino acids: CASSQEIAGPYNEQFF. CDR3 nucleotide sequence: TGCGCCAGCAGCCAAGAAATAGCGGGGCCATACAATGAGCAGTTCTTC.

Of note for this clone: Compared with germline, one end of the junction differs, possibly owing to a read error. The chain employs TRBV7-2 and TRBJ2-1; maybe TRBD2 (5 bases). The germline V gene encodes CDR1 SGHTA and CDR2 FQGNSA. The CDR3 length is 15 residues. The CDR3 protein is CASSLARLRAQERFF. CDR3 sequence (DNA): TGTGCCAGCAGCTTGGCCAGACTAAGGGCGCAGGAGCGGTTCTTC.

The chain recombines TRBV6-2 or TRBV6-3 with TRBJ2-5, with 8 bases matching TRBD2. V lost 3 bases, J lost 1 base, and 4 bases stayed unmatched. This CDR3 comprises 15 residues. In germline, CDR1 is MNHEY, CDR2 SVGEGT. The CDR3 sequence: CASSYYSGAQETQYF. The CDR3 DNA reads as TGTGCCAGCAGTTATTATAGCGGGGCCCAAGAGACCCAGTACTTC.

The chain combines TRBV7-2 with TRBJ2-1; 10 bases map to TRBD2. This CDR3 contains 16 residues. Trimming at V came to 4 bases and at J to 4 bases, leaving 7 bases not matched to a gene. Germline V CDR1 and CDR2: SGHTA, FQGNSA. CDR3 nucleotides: TGTGCCAGCAGCTCCCAGCGGGGGGGGAAATACAATGAGCAGTTCTTC. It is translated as CASSSQRGGKYNEQFF. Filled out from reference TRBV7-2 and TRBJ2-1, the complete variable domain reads GAGVSQSPSNKVTEKGKDVELRCDPISGHTALYWYRQSLGQGLEFLIYFQGNSAPDKSGLPSDRFSAERTGGSVSTLTIQRTQQEDSAVYLCASSSQRGGKYNEQFFGPGTRLTVL.

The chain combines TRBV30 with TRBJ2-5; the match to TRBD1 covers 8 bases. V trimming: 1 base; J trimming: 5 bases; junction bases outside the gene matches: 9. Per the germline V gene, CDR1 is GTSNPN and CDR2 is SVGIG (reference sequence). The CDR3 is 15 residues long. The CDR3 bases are TGTGCCTGGAGTGCCTACAGGGGGTATGGGGAGACCCAGTACTTC. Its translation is CAWSAYRGYGETQYF.

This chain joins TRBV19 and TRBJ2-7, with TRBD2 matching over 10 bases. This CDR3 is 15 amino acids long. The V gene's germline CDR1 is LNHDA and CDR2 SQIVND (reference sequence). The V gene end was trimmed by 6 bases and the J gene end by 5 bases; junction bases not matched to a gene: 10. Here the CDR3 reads CASSPSGGGMDEQYF. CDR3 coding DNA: TGTGCCAGTAGCCCTAGCGGGGGTGGGATGGACGAGCAGTACTTC. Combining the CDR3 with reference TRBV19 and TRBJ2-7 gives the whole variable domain DGGITQSPKYLFRKEGQNVTLSCEQNLNHDAMYWYRQDPGQGLRLIYYSQIVNDFQKGDIAEGYSVSREKKESFPLTVTSAQKNPTAFYLCASSPSGGGMDEQYFGPGTRLTVT.

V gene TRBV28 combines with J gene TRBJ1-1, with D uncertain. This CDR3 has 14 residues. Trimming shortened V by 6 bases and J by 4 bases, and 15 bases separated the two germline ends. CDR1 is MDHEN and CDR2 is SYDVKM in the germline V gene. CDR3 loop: CASSREGFGTEAFF. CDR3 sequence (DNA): TGTGCCAGCAGCCGGGAGGGCTTCGGCACTGAAGCTTTCTTT.